These 30 T cell receptor beta chains originate from one sample sequenced in a study of blood T cell repertoires in COVID-19. Assay: immunoSEQ multiplex PCR; the TCRdb copy retains only in-frame clones and omits some. The table records some 320,000 clones, 90% of them present only once. Specimen: PBMCs or T cells enriched from blood (not recorded which). These receptor sequences come from a man aged 55 to 70 who had recovered from COVID-19.

The rearrangement uses TRBV21-1 and TRBJ1-3; the table's D call, TRBD1, has no DNA check behind it. TRBV21-1 is a pseudogene locus. The CDR3 sequence is 14 residues long. The CDR3 region is CASSNRGSGNTIYF. The CDR3, as DNA: TGTGCCAGCAGCAACAGGGGGTCTGGAAACACCATATATTTT.

The CDR3 sequence is CASSLDRNYGYTF. The CDR3 region has the DNA TGTGCCAGCTCGTTGGACAGGAACTATGGCTACACCTTC. The chain joins TRBV18 to TRBJ1-2; 7 bases fit TRBD1. This CDR3 has 13 residues. CDR1 and CDR2 (germline): KGHSH, LQKENI. The J segment lost 2 bases and the V segment lost 6 bases, leaving 3 bases of the junction unmatched.

V gene TRBV9 combines with J gene TRBJ2-5, with D unresolved. Germline-derived CDR1 and CDR2 are SGDLS and YYNGEE. This CDR3 region has 13 residues. Trimming pared 0 bases from V and 1 base from J, leaving 4 bases between. The CDR3 DNA reads TGTGCCAGCAGCGTAGGGGCCCAAGAGACCCAGTACTTC. Protein sequence: CASSVGAQETQYF.

The rearrangement links TRBV7-9 to TRBJ2-7; TRBD1 agrees at 7 bases. The germline V gene encodes CDR1 SEHNR and CDR2 FQNEAQ (reference sequence). The CDR3 is 16 amino acids. J lost 2 bases, V lost 1 base, and 8 bases had no gene match. In DNA form, the CDR3 reads TGTGCCAGCAGCTTAGGTCAGGGGGTCGAGGCCTACGAGCAGTACTTC. This encodes CASSLGQGVEAYEQYF.

This clone was counted once. V gene TRBV7-9 combines with J gene TRBJ1-2; 7 bases are shared with TRBD1. The trim removed 2 bases at V and 8 bases at J, leaving 8 bases unmatched. The CDR3 is made up of 14 amino acids. Germline lookup yields CDR1 SEHNR and CDR2 FQNEAQ (reference sequence). The CDR3 DNA sequence: TGTGCCAGCAGCTTAACGGGACAGTCATCGGGCTACACCTTC. Translation: CASSLTGQSSGYTF.

The rearrangement joins TRBV18 to TRBJ1-1, with 8 bases fitting TRBD1. CDR3 size: 17 residues. The germline gives CDR1 KGHSH, CDR2 LQKENI. V shed 3 bases, J shed 1 base, and the junction held 10 bases outside the gene matches. This CDR3 reads CASSPRTGKERNTEAFF. The CDR3 DNA follows: TGTGCCAGCTCACCCCGGACAGGGAAGGAGAGGAACACTGAAGCTTTCTTT.

The sample holds one count of this clone. J is TRBJ2-7 and V is TRBV2; maybe TRBD2 (6 bases). Per the germline V gene, CDR1 is SNHLY and CDR2 is FYNNEI. V shed 5 bases and J shed 6 bases, with 14 bases lying between them. The CDR3 spans 13 residues. CDR3 region: CASSQTSILEQYF. CDR3 in DNA: TGTGCCAGCAGTCAGACTAGTATCCTCGAGCAGTACTTC.

V usage is TRBV7-2 and J usage is TRBJ1-3; D is uncertain. The CDR3 is made up of 13 amino acids. The V and J ends lost 0 bases and 7 bases respectively, with 7 bases between them. Germline V CDR1 and CDR2: SGHTA, FQGNSA. CDR3 sequence (DNA): TGTGCCAGCAGCTTAGCCCCCTCTAACACCATATATTTT. As protein: CASSLAPSNTIYF.

This chain uses TRBV6-6 with TRBJ1-6; TRBD1 agrees at 7 bases. V was pared by 8 bases and J by 8 bases, with 6 bases of the junction left unmatched. The CDR3 extends over 13 amino acids. Germline values: CDR1 MNHNY, CDR2 SVGAGI (reference sequence). CDR3 sequence reads: CASGRDSDSPLHF. Here the CDR3 DNA reads TGTGCCAGCGGCCGGGACAGCGATTCACCCCTCCACTTT.

This clone was observed a single time. The chain couples TRBV15 to TRBJ1-2, with 10 bases fitting TRBD1. This CDR3 has 17 amino acids. Trimming cost V 2 bases and J 2 bases; bases outside gene matches: 8. Germline CDR1 and CDR2: LNHNV and YYDKDF (reference sequence). As DNA, the CDR3 is TGTGCCACCAGCAGACCCGGGACAGGGGTTAGAAACTATGGCTACACCTTC. Amino acids: CATSRPGTGVRNYGYTF. Complete variable domain (other parts from reference TRBV15 and TRBJ1-2): DAMVIQNPRYQVTQFGKPVTLSCSQTLNHNVMYWYQQKSSQAPKLLFHYYDKDFNNEADTPDNFQSRRPNTSFCFLDIRSPGLGDTAMYLCATSRPGTGVRNYGYTFGSGTRLTVV.

The genes are TRBV5-1 and TRBJ2-3, with 9 bases aligning to TRBD2. The CDR3 contains 15 residues. The germline V gene has CDR1 SGHRS and CDR2 YFSETQ. The ends lost 1 base at V and 0 bases at J; junction bases unmatched: 0. CDR3 protein: CASSLLAGSTDTQYF. The CDR3, as DNA: TGCGCCAGCAGCTTGCTAGCGGGGAGCACAGATACGCAGTATTTT. The whole variable domain, remainder taken from reference TRBV5-1 and TRBJ2-3, is KAGVTQTPRYLIKTRGQQVTLSCSPISGHRSVSWYQQTPGQGLQFLFEYFSETQRNKGNFPGRFSGRQFSNSRSEMNVSTLELGDSALYLCASSLLAGSTDTQYFGPGTRLTVL.

The V gene is TRBV5-6, the J gene TRBJ1-1; the D is unclear. In germline, CDR1 is SGHDT, CDR2 YYEEEE. V lost 1 base to trimming and J lost 7 bases, with 5 bases between them. This CDR3 has 11 residues. DNA for the CDR3: TGTGCCAGCAGCTTGAGACTTGAAGCTTTCTTT. Amino acid sequence: CASSLRLEAFF.

The genes are TRBV7-9 and TRBJ2-5, with D possibly TRBD1 on 6 matching bases. This CDR3 is 16 amino acids long. CDR1 and CDR2 (germline): SEHNR, FQNEAQ (reference sequence). Trimming left V 5 bases short and J 5 bases short, with 21 bases between. CDR3 amino acids: CASSRALTGPDETQYF. CDR3 bases: TGTGCCAGCAGCCGAGCACTAACAGGGCCCGACGAGACCCAGTACTTC.

The rearrangement links TRBV12-3 or TRBV12-4 to TRBJ2-1; 8 bases line up with TRBD1. CDR3 size: 12 residues. V lost 6 bases to trimming and J lost 9 bases; unmatched junction nucleotides: 4. The CDR3 DNA reads as TGTGCCAGCAGCGACAGGGGTCCTGAGCAGTTCTTC. Its translation is CASSDRGPEQFF.

This clone came up a few times. The J gene is TRBJ2-2, the V gene TRBV7-3, with D possibly being TRBD2 (5 bases). Germline V lookup: CDR1 SGHTA, CDR2 FQGTGA. The CDR3 runs to 12 residues. With 6 bases removed from V and 6 bases from J, the gap between germline ends came to 8 bases. The CDR3 DNA reads TGTGCCAGCAGTGGAGCGGCCGGGGAGCTGTTTTTT. Protein: CASSGAAGELFF.

This clone occurred a few times. This rearrangement joins TRBV12-5 to TRBJ2-5, with TRBD2 matching over 10 bases. V lost 5 bases, J lost 4 bases, and 13 bases stayed unmatched. Germline CDR1 LGHNT, CDR2 FRNRAP. The CDR3 has 17 amino acids. The CDR3 DNA follows: TGTGCTAGTGGTCCGGGACCAGCGGGAGGGCTTCGAGAGACCCAGTACTTC. It specifies CASGPGPAGGLRETQYF.

This chain joins TRBV30 and TRBJ2-7, with TRBD1 matching over 7 bases. Germline lookup yields CDR1 GTSNPN and CDR2 SVGIG (reference sequence). The CDR3 covers 14 residues. V lost 0 bases to trimming and J lost 4 bases; unmatched junction nucleotides: 6. The CDR3 DNA is TGTGCCTGGAGTGTAGGGACAGTCCTTTACGAGCAGTACTTC. This sequence encodes CAWSVGTVLYEQYF.

This sequence joins TRBV29-1 and TRBJ2-1, with 11 bases aligning to TRBD2. This CDR3 has 12 residues. V trimming: 7 bases; J trimming: 9 bases; junction bases outside the gene matches: 5. Per germline, CDR1 SQVTM and CDR2 ANQGSEA. This chain's CDR3 is CSALSGRAEQFF. The CDR3 region has the DNA TGCAGCGCCCTTAGCGGGAGGGCTGAGCAGTTCTTC.

This clone was recorded once. The rearrangement joins TRBV7-2 to TRBJ2-5, with D maybe TRBD2 (7 bases). Germline-derived CDR1 and CDR2 are SGHTA and FQGNSA. With 1 base removed from V and 2 bases from J, the gap between germline ends came to 20 bases. This CDR3 has 18 residues. CDR3 DNA sequence: TGTGCCAGCAGCTTAGGACGGAACGGGGGGCTGTTTCAAGAGACCCAGTACTTC. This encodes CASSLGRNGGLFQETQYF.

The gene calls are TRBV10-3 and TRBJ2-5; a weak D match, TRBD1 (6 bases). The CDR3 totals 13 residues. V was cut by 6 bases and J by 0 bases, with 8 bases left in between. Germline V gene sequence: CDR1 ENHRY, CDR2 SYGVKD. The CDR3 spells CAISGDNQETQYF. The CDR3 DNA reads as TGTGCCATCAGCGGGGACAACCAAGAGACCCAGTACTTC.

The V gene is TRBV28, the J gene TRBJ1-2, with a tentative D call TRBD1 (5 bases). The V end lost 3 bases, the J end lost 6 bases, and 8 bases lay between the germline ends. The germline gives CDR1 MDHEN, CDR2 SYDVKM. This CDR3 is built from 12 residues. The CDR3 protein is CASSFGGDGYTF. CDR3 bases: TGTGCCAGCAGTTTCGGGGGGGATGGCTACACCTTC.

The CDR3 spells CASRRGQDYGYTF. For the CDR3, the DNA is TGTGCCAGCCGGCGTGGACAGGACTATGGCTACACCTTC. The chain is built from TRBV7-2 and TRBJ1-2, with TRBD1 matching over 7 bases. The germline gives CDR1 SGHTA, CDR2 FQGNSA. The CDR3 sequence is 13 residues long. V trimming: 8 bases; J trimming: 3 bases; junction bases outside the gene matches: 6. The entire variable domain, with the rest obtained from reference TRBV7-2 and TRBJ1-2, is as follows: GAGVSQSPSNKVTEKGKDVELRCDPISGHTALYWYRQSLGQGLEFLIYFQGNSAPDKSGLPSDRFSAERTGGSVSTLTIQRTQQEDSAVYLCASRRGQDYGYTFGSGTRLTVV.

This clone was seen more than once but under ten times. The V and J genes are TRBV5-1 and TRBJ1-1; D unclear. Per the germline V gene, CDR1 is SGHRS and CDR2 is YFSETQ. The CDR3 spans 13 residues. For the CDR3, the DNA is TGCGCTACCAAGAGCGAGGGTCGGACTGAAGCTTTCTTT. This translates into CATKSEGRTEAFF.

This sequence joins TRBV6-5 and TRBJ2-7, with 8 bases that match TRBD2. Germline-derived CDR1 and CDR2 are MNHEY and SVGAGI. This CDR3 is 15 amino acids long. V lost 5 bases, J lost 2 bases, and 8 bases stayed unmatched. The CDR3 nucleotides are TGTGCCAGCAGTCCGGGGGGGCCCCATCCCTACGAGCAGTACTTC. Protein: CASSPGGPHPYEQYF.

The CDR3 protein is CASSLTGSFYGYTF. The CDR3, as DNA: TGTGCCAGCAGCCTGACAGGATCCTTCTATGGCTACACCTTC. J is TRBJ1-2 and V is TRBV9; perhaps TRBD1 as D (6 bases). The CDR3 is 14 amino acids. Per germline, CDR1 SGDLS and CDR2 YYNGEE. V dropped 4 bases and J dropped 4 bases, with 14 bases sitting between them.

The J gene is TRBJ2-2, the V gene TRBV5-1, with D perhaps matching TRBD1 (6 bases). Germline CDR1 is SGHRS and CDR2 is YFSETQ. The CDR3 loop spans 15 amino acids. Trimming removed 3 bases at V and 0 bases at J, with 9 bases between. CDR3 in DNA: TGCGCCAGCAGCTCACAGGGCTCGAACACCGGGGAGCTGTTTTTT. Its translation is CASSSQGSNTGELFF.

The sample holds one count of this clone. The genes are TRBV6-1 and TRBJ2-4; D gene ambiguous. CDR1 is MNHNS and CDR2 is SASEGT in the germline V gene. CDR3 length: 15 amino acids. V lost 1 base, J lost 0 bases, and 7 bases lay in between. The CDR3 spells CASSEVRLAKNIQYF. The DNA for the CDR3 is TGTGCCAGCAGTGAAGTTCGTCTAGCCAAAAACATTCAGTACTTC.

This chain joins TRBV7-2 and TRBJ2-1; 13 nucleotides align to TRBD2. The V gene end was trimmed by 5 bases and the J gene end by 4 bases; junction bases not matched to a gene: 8. The CDR3 totals 17 residues. CDR1 SGHTA and CDR2 FQGNSA come from the germline V gene. The CDR3 here is CASSLLLAGGPYNEQFF. CDR3 coding DNA: TGTGCCAGCAGCCTTTTACTAGCGGGGGGGCCGTACAATGAGCAGTTCTTC.

V usage is TRBV13 and J usage is TRBJ2-7, with 7 bases that match TRBD1. V lost 3 bases and J lost 5; bases outside the gene matches: 1. There are 12 residues in the CDR3. Germline lookup yields CDR1 PRHDT and CDR2 FYEKMQ (reference sequence). Here the CDR3 DNA reads TGTGCCAGCAGCTTCAGGGGGAACGAGCAGTACTTC. Encoded protein: CASSFRGNEQYF.

DNA for the CDR3: TGTGCCAGCAGTTACTGGTTCGGGGGATCCTACGAGCAGTACTTC. It translates to CASSYWFGGSYEQYF. The rearrangement uses TRBV6-2 or TRBV6-3 and TRBJ2-7; possible D gene TRBD2, 6 bases. Germline V lookup: CDR1 MNHEY, CDR2 SVGEGT. Trimming took 1 base from V and 1 from J, leaving 11 bases between them. The CDR3 has 15 amino acids.